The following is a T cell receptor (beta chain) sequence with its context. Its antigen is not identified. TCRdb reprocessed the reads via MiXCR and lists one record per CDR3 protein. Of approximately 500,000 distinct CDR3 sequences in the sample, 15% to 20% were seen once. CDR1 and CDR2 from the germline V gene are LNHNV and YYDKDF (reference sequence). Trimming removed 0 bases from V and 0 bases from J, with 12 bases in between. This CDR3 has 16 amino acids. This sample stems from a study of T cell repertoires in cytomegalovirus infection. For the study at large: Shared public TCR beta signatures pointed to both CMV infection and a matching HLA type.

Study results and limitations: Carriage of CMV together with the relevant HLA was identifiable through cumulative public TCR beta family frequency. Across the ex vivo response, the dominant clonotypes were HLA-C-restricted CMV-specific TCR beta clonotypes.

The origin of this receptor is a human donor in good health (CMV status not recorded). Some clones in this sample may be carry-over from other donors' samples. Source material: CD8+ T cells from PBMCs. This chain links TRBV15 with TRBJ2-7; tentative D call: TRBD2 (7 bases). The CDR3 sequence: CATSREGGQGSYEQYF. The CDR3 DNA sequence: TGTGCCACCAGCAGAGAGGGGGGGCAGGGCTCCTACGAGCAGTACTTC.